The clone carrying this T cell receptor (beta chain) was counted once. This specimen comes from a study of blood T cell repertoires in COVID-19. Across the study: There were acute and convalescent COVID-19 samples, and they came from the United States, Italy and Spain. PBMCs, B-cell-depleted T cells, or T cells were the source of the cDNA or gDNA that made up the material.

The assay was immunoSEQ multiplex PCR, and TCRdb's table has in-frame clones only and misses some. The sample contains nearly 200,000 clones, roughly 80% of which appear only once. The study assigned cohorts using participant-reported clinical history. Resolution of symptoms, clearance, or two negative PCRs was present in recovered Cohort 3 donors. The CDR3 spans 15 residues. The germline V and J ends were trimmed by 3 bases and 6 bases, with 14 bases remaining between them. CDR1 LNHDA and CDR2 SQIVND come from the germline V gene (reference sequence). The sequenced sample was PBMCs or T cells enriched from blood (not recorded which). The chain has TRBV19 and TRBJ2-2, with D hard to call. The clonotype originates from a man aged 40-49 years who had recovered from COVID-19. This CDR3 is CASSIYAGWSGELFF. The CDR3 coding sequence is TGTGCCAGTAGTATTTACGCAGGATGGTCCGGGGAGCTGTTTTTT.